This entry lists 9 T cell receptor beta chains sequenced from one sample in a study of cytomegalovirus exposure and HLA in healthy donors. Sequencing was performed with immunoSEQ multiplex PCR; in TCRdb, only in-frame clones are kept and a portion is missing. The table includes around 98,000 clones, 87% detected once. The sample taken for sequencing was PBMCs. The receptors were gathered from a woman younger than 45 in good health and CMV-seronegative.

The V and J genes are TRBV25-1 and TRBJ2-3; D gene unclear. The germline V gene encodes CDR1 MGHDK and CDR2 SYGVNS. This CDR3 region has 12 residues. Trimming left V 8 bases short and J 3 bases short, with 9 bases between. Here the CDR3 DNA reads TGTGCCAGCTCCGACTCAACAGATACGCAGTATTTT. Protein sequence: CASSDSTDTQYF.

This clone showed up just a few times. The V and J genes are TRBV20-1 and TRBJ1-2; D gene unclear. Trimming shortened V by 2 bases and J by 4 bases, and 5 bases separated the two germline ends. CDR3 size: 11 residues. Germline V CDR1 and CDR2: DFQATT, SNEGSKA (reference sequence). Here the CDR3 reads CSARSIYGYTF. The CDR3 DNA sequence: TGCAGTGCTAGATCCATCTATGGCTACACCTTC.

The J gene is TRBJ1-2, the V gene TRBV6-5; D may be TRBD1 (5 bases). Between the trimmed V and J ends, which lost 11 bases and 4 bases, there was a span of 11 bases. Germline V gene sequence: CDR1 MNHEY, CDR2 SVGAGI. The length of the CDR3 is 11 residues. The CDR3 region has the DNA TGTGCCTCAGCAGGGCTCTATGGCTACACCTTC. This codes for CASAGLYGYTF.

About this clone: Sequence at one end of the junction differs from germline and may be a read error. This sequence joins TRBV15 and TRBJ2-6, with D tentatively TRBD1 (5 bases). The CDR3 runs to 16 residues. Per germline, CDR1 LNHNV and CDR2 YYDKDF (reference sequence). The CDR3 is CATSGDSRSGANVLTF. In nucleotides, the CDR3 is TGTGCCACCAGCGGAGACAGTCGCTCTGGGGCCAACGTCCTGACTTTC.

This clone has just a few counts. V usage is TRBV29-1 and J usage is TRBJ2-5, with 9 bases matching TRBD2. The CDR3 has 14 residues. V dropped 4 bases and J dropped 2; count of bases not matched to a gene: 5. The germline V gene has CDR1 SQVTM and CDR2 ANQGSEA. DNA of the CDR3: TGCAGCGTTGTGACTAGCGGATCTCAAGAGACCCAGTACTTC. Its protein product is CSVVTSGSQETQYF.

V is TRBV6-1 and J is TRBJ2-7; 7 bases are a match to TRBD1. Germline CDR1 reads MNHNS; CDR2 reads SASEGT. This CDR3 is built from 14 residues. V shed 2 bases and J 12 bases; nucleotides not matched to a gene: 13. DNA of the CDR3: TGTGCCAGCAGTGAACCTTTACCTGACAGGGACCGGTACTTC. Amino acids: CASSEPLPDRDRYF.

This clone has only one observation. The CDR3 is CAARGSDYGYTF. The DNA of the CDR3 is TGTGCCGCTAGGGGGAGCGACTATGGCTACACCTTC. V and J are TRBV19 and TRBJ1-2; tentative D call: TRBD1 (6 bases). The CDR3 totals 12 residues. CDR1 and CDR2 (germline): LNHDA, SQIVND (reference sequence). V lost 11 bases and J lost 3, with 13 bases in between.

The CDR3 region has the DNA TGTGCCAGCAGTTATGCAGGGGAGCCTACTAGTGAGCAGTACTTC. Translated: CASSYAGEPTSEQYF. This rearrangement joins TRBV6-5 to TRBJ2-7; tentative D call: TRBD1 (6 bases). V was trimmed by 3 bases and J by 7 bases, leaving 19 bases between them. CDR3 length: 15 residues. The germline V gene has CDR1 MNHEY and CDR2 SVGAGI.

The rearrangement links TRBV6-5 to TRBJ1-1; 7 bases agree with TRBD1. Per germline, CDR1 MNHEY and CDR2 SVGAGI. This CDR3 region has 13 residues. V trimming: 7 bases; J trimming: 5 bases; junction bases outside the gene matches: 7. CDR3 in amino acids: CASTATGMTEAFF. CDR3 coding DNA: TGTGCCAGCACCGCGACAGGGATGACTGAAGCTTTCTTT.